These 31 T cell receptor beta chains came from one sample sequenced in a study of blood T cell repertoires in COVID-19. The table came from immunoSEQ multiplex PCR; TCRdb's copy has only in-frame clones and leaves some out. This sample has roughly 130,000 clones, with 82% found just once. Sequencing was done on a sample of peripheral blood. Receptor source: a woman in her seventies with acute or convalescent COVID-19.

The rearrangement joins TRBV19 to TRBJ1-6, with D maybe TRBD1 (5 bases). Germline CDR1 and CDR2: LNHDA and SQIVND (reference sequence). This CDR3 region has 16 residues. Deletions cut 5 bases from V and 3 bases from J, with 14 bases between. DNA of the CDR3: TGTGCCAGTAGTGGAGACAGTTTGGGCTATAATTCACCCCTCCACTTT. This sequence encodes CASSGDSLGYNSPLHF.

This chain connects TRBV11-3 to TRBJ2-5; maybe TRBD1 (6 bases). CDR1 and CDR2 (germline): SGHNT, YENEEA. V was trimmed by 5 bases and J by 7 bases, leaving 17 bases between them. The CDR3 runs to 14 residues. CDR3 sequence: CASSRRQVSGTQYF. The CDR3 DNA reads TGTGCCAGCAGCAGGAGACAGGTCTCGGGGACCCAGTACTTC.

This chain links TRBV9 with TRBJ1-1; the match to TRBD1 covers 7 bases. The CDR3 covers 13 residues. CDR1 SGDLS and CDR2 YYNGEE come from the germline V gene. The junction had 2 bases not matched to a gene; V was cut back by 2 bases and J by 4 bases. The CDR3 bases are TGTGCCAGCAGCGTTGGACAGGTCACTGAAGCTTTCTTT. Encoded protein: CASSVGQVTEAFF.

The chain couples TRBV7-9 to TRBJ2-2; D is uncertain. The V end lost 1 base, the J end lost 1 base, and 4 bases lay between the germline ends. CDR1 is SEHNR and CDR2 is FQNEAQ in the germline V gene (reference sequence). The CDR3 loop spans 14 amino acids. CDR3 DNA sequence: TGTGCCAGCAGCTTAGAGCTGAACACCGGGGAGCTGTTTTTT. Its translation: CASSLELNTGELFF.

The chain employs TRBV11-3 and TRBJ2-5; 10 bases match TRBD1. This CDR3 spans 14 amino acids. Germline loops: CDR1 SGHNT, CDR2 YENEEA. V was pared by 1 base and J by 6 bases, with 2 bases of the junction left unmatched. The CDR3 protein is CASSLGTGGKTQYF. CDR3 nucleotides: TGTGCCAGCAGCTTAGGGACAGGGGGAAAGACCCAGTACTTC.

The rearrangement links TRBV7-2 to TRBJ2-5, with TRBD2 as a possible D gene (5 bases). The V and J ends lost 1 base and 5 bases respectively, with 11 bases between them. The CDR3 runs 14 residues. CDR1 is SGHTA and CDR2 is FQGNSA in the germline V gene. As DNA, the CDR3 is TGTGCCAGCAGCTTAGGGGGAGTTCGGGAGACCCAGTACTTC. It is translated as CASSLGGVRETQYF.

The V call is TRBV2, the J call TRBJ2-3; possible D gene TRBD2, 6 bases. Deletions cut 4 bases from V and 3 bases from J, with 11 bases between. This CDR3 has 14 amino acids. CDR1 is SNHLY, CDR2 FYNNEI, per germline. CDR3 region: CASSVEGRTDTQYF. Here the CDR3 DNA reads TGTGCCAGCAGTGTGGAGGGTCGGACAGATACGCAGTATTTT.

This clone has more than one count but fewer than ten. Other DNA sequences within the sample encode an identical CDR3. The rearrangement uses TRBV6-5 and TRBJ1-3; D ambiguous. Looked up from germline, CDR1 is MNHEY and CDR2 is SVGAGI. The CDR3 totals 12 residues. With 6 bases removed from V and 4 bases from J, the gap between germline ends came to 7 bases. CDR3 residues: CASSPGGNTIYF. CDR3 sequence (DNA): TGTGCCAGCAGCCCCGGGGGAAACACCATATATTTT.

This clone was seen once. This sequence joins TRBV14 and TRBJ2-1; 10 bases align to TRBD2. Trimming at V came to 3 bases and at J to 6 bases, leaving 5 bases not matched to a gene. Germline V gene sequence: CDR1 SGHDN, CDR2 FVKESK. The CDR3 length is 15 residues. For the CDR3, the DNA is TGTGCCAGCAGCCAGGGGCTAGCGGGGGTCAATGAGCAGTTCTTC. Translation gives CASSQGLAGVNEQFF.

This chain connects TRBV5-4 to TRBJ2-3, with D unclear. The CDR3 runs 15 residues. Trimming left V 0 bases short and J 0 bases short, with 8 bases between. Germline CDR1 and CDR2: SGHNT and YYREEE (reference sequence). The DNA of the CDR3 is TGTGCCAGCAGCTTGGCTACTGCCAGCACAGATACGCAGTATTTT. Its translation is CASSLATASTDTQYF.

The chain carries TRBV5-1 and TRBJ1-2; 9 bases line up with TRBD1. With 2 bases clipped from V and 0 bases from J, the junction kept 2 bases outside the gene matches. The germline V gene has CDR1 SGHRS and CDR2 YFSETQ. This CDR3 has 15 amino acids. The CDR3 here is CASSFRQGANYGYTF. The CDR3 DNA reads TGCGCCAGCAGCTTCCGACAGGGGGCTAACTATGGCTACACCTTC.

The chain couples TRBV30 to TRBJ1-3; 11 nucleotides align to TRBD1. The CDR3 is 17 residues long. CDR1 GTSNPN and CDR2 SVGIG come from the germline V gene (reference sequence). The V gene end was trimmed by 8 bases and the J gene end by 2 bases; junction bases not matched to a gene: 14. The CDR3 spells CARGPGTGGSAGNTIYF. The CDR3 region has the DNA TGTGCCCGAGGTCCCGGGACAGGGGGGTCGGCTGGAAACACCATATATTTT.

The chain uses TRBV12-5 and TRBJ1-2; 8 positions agree with TRBD1. This CDR3 contains 13 residues. From germline, CDR1 is LGHNT and CDR2 FRNRAP. V shed 5 bases, J shed 5 bases, and the junction held 4 bases outside the gene matches. CDR3 nucleotide sequence: TGTGCTAGTGGTGCCCGGGACAGGTATGGCTACACCTTC. It codes for CASGARDRYGYTF.

This chain connects TRBV7-9 to TRBJ1-5, with D possibly TRBD1 on 6 matching bases. Germline V gives CDR1 SEHNR, CDR2 FQNEAQ (reference sequence). Trimming stripped 5 bases from V and 7 bases from J, with 15 bases between. The CDR3 totals 14 residues. CDR3 in amino acids: CASSLVGGGQPQHF. In DNA form, the CDR3 reads TGTGCCAGCAGCCTTGTGGGGGGGGGCCAGCCCCAGCATTTT.

This sequence joins TRBV7-9 and TRBJ1-1; TRBD1 matches at 9 bases. Per the germline V gene, CDR1 is SEHNR and CDR2 is FQNEAQ (reference sequence). J lost 4 bases, V lost 2 bases, and 11 bases had no gene match. CDR3 length: 17 amino acids. DNA for the CDR3: TGTGCCAGCAGCTTAACAGGGGGCGCGGGTGCGGGCACTGAAGCTTTCTTT. As protein: CASSLTGGAGAGTEAFF.

The chain employs TRBV5-6 and TRBJ2-3, with TRBD1 matching over 10 bases. The junction had 7 bases not matched to a gene; V was cut back by 3 bases and J by 6 bases. Germline CDR1 is SGHDT and CDR2 is YYEEEE. This CDR3 has 15 amino acids. The CDR3 loop reads CASSSGTGDRDTQYF. The CDR3 DNA reads as TGTGCCAGCAGCTCGGGGACAGGGGACCGGGATACGCAGTATTTT.

This chain links TRBV10-3 with TRBJ1-1, with a tentative D call TRBD1 (6 bases). Deletions cut 4 bases from V and 1 base from J, with 10 bases between. This CDR3 has 14 amino acids. From germline, CDR1 is ENHRY and CDR2 SYGVKD. The CDR3 nucleotides read TGTGCCATCAGTGTTGACAGGCGGAACACTGAAGCTTTCTTT. Translation: CAISVDRRNTEAFF.

The chain uses TRBV6-5 and TRBJ1-5; 9 positions agree with TRBD1. This CDR3 is built from 16 residues. With V trimmed by 2 bases and J by 2 bases, 4 bases remained unmatched. CDR1 MNHEY and CDR2 SVGAGI come from the germline V gene. The CDR3 DNA follows: TGTGCCAGCAGTTACCCGGACAGGGGAGGCAATCAGCCCCAGCATTTT. Its protein is CASSYPDRGGNQPQHF.

This clone came up once. The chain employs TRBV7-2 and TRBJ2-4, with 13 bases fitting TRBD2. V was clipped by 1 base and J by 9 bases; unmatched bases: 6. CDR1 and CDR2 from the germline V gene are SGHTA and FQGNSA. The CDR3 covers 16 residues. The DNA of the CDR3 is TGTGCCAGCAGCTTAGTTACTAGCGGGGGGGCCTCCATTCAGTACTTC. Translated, it gives CASSLVTSGGASIQYF.

The chain combines TRBV6-2 or TRBV6-3 with TRBJ1-1; D is ambiguous. Trimming shortened V by 0 bases and J by 0 bases, and 11 bases separated the two germline ends. Germline V gives CDR1 MNHEY, CDR2 SVGEGT. This CDR3 spans 16 amino acids. This CDR3 reads CASSYSNLRMNTEAFF. CDR3 DNA: TGTGCCAGCAGTTACTCGAATCTGAGAATGAACACTGAAGCTTTCTTT.

The V gene is TRBV10-2, the J gene TRBJ1-1, with D possibly matching TRBD1 (6 bases). V dropped 7 bases and J dropped 10 bases, with 16 bases sitting between them. This CDR3 contains 12 residues. Germline CDR1 and CDR2: WSHSY and SAAADI. CDR3 in amino acids: CASKGNIGGAFF. DNA for the CDR3: TGCGCCAGCAAGGGTAACATAGGGGGAGCTTTCTTT.

CDR3 region: CSARKGTGGTDTQYF. In nucleotides, the CDR3 is TGCAGCGCCAGAAAGGGGACGGGAGGCACAGATACGCAGTATTTT. The V call is TRBV29-1, the J call TRBJ2-3; D perhaps matches TRBD2 (6 bases). This CDR3 is 15 amino acids long. Germline assignment: CDR1 SQVTM and CDR2 ANQGSEA. V lost 7 bases and J lost 1, with 18 bases in between.

The rearrangement links TRBV30 to TRBJ2-1; 10 bases match TRBD2. The trim removed 1 base at V and 2 bases at J, leaving 2 bases unmatched. The CDR3 totals 15 residues. Per germline, CDR1 GTSNPN and CDR2 SVGIG (reference sequence). The CDR3 loop reads CAWSERGGPYNEQFF. The CDR3, as DNA: TGTGCCTGGAGTGAGCGGGGGGGACCCTACAATGAGCAGTTCTTC.

The chain has TRBV2 and TRBJ2-6, with TRBD2 identical over 7 bases. With V trimmed by 5 bases and J by 0 bases, 10 bases remained unmatched. Germline assignment: CDR1 SNHLY and CDR2 FYNNEI. The CDR3 runs to 18 residues. The CDR3 loop reads CASSPMGGAGSGANVLTF. The CDR3 DNA sequence: TGTGCCAGCAGTCCCATGGGAGGGGCCGGCTCTGGGGCCAACGTCCTGACTTTC.

This clone was counted once. The chain couples TRBV6-1 to TRBJ1-5, with D maybe TRBD1 (6 bases). CDR1 and CDR2 (germline): MNHNS, SASEGT. Trimming took off 3 bases at V and 0 bases at J, with 18 bases between the two ends. This CDR3 has 18 amino acids. The CDR3 loop reads CASSEAAGGAYSNQPQHF. For the CDR3, the DNA is TGTGCCAGCAGTGAGGCCGCCGGGGGGGCTTATAGCAATCAGCCCCAGCATTTT.

Note on this clone: At one boundary the junction diverges from the germline segment, which might be a read error. The chain uses TRBV5-4 and TRBJ2-5, with 7 bases matching TRBD2. CDR1 and CDR2 from the germline V gene are SGHNT and YYREEE (reference sequence). The CDR3 extends over 11 amino acids. As DNA, the CDR3 is TGTGCCAGCAGCTTTTTTGCGGGGGTACACTTC. This gives the protein CASSFFAGVHF.

V is TRBV19 and J is TRBJ1-5, with D hard to call. Germline V CDR1 and CDR2: LNHDA, SQIVND (reference sequence). Trimming stripped 8 bases from V and 3 bases from J, with 14 bases between. The CDR3 has 14 residues. The CDR3 loop is CASGMTTYNQPQHF. For the CDR3, the DNA is TGTGCCAGTGGAATGACTACGTACAATCAGCCCCAGCATTTT.

This clone showed up just a few times. V is TRBV20-1 and J is TRBJ1-6, with 7 nucleotides matching TRBD1. The V gene's germline CDR1 is DFQATT and CDR2 SNEGSKA (reference sequence). CDR3 length: 14 amino acids. V shed 3 bases, J shed 7 bases, and the junction held 6 bases outside the gene matches. CDR3 sequence: CSASVGQTNSPLHF. The CDR3 DNA is TGCAGTGCTAGTGTGGGACAGACGAATTCACCCCTCCACTTT.

The rearrangement joins TRBV7-9 to TRBJ2-5; D is perhaps TRBD2 (7 bases). V was cut by 4 bases and J by 5 bases, with 11 bases left in between. Germline CDR1 is SEHNR and CDR2 is FQNEAQ (reference sequence). The CDR3 consists of 13 residues. The CDR3 DNA sequence: TGTGCCAGCAGCTCCGAGGGGGGGGAGACCCAGTACTTC. Translating it yields CASSSEGGETQYF.

The chain has TRBV5-8 and TRBJ2-2, with 7 bases identical to TRBD1. The CDR3 consists of 13 residues. Per the germline V gene, CDR1 is SGHTS and CDR2 is YDEGEE. V gave up 2 bases and J gave up 7 bases; unmatched junction bases: 2. The CDR3 here is CASSFTGVGELFF. CDR3 DNA: TGTGCCAGCAGCTTCACAGGGGTCGGGGAGCTGTTTTTT.

This chain joins TRBV10-2 and TRBJ1-2, with 7 bases aligning to TRBD1. There are 15 residues in the CDR3. After removal of 4 bases from V and 3 bases from J, the junction contained 8 bases not matched to a gene. The germline V gene has CDR1 WSHSY and CDR2 SAAADI. CDR3 residues: CASSGGDSRHYGYTF. DNA for the CDR3: TGCGCCAGCAGTGGAGGGGACAGTCGGCACTATGGCTACACCTTC.